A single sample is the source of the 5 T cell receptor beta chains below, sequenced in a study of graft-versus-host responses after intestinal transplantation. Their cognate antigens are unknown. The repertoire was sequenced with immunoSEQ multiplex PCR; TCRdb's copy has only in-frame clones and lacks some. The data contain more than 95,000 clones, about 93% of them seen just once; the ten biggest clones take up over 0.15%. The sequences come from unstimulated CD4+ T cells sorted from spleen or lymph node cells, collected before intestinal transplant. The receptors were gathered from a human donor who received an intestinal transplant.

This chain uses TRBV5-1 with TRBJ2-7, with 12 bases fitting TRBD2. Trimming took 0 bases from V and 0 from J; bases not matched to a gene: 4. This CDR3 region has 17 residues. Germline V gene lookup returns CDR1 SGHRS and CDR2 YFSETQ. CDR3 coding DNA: TGCGCCAGCAGCTTGGGGCTAGCGGGAGGGCTCTCCTACGAGCAGTACTTC. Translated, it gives CASSLGLAGGLSYEQYF.

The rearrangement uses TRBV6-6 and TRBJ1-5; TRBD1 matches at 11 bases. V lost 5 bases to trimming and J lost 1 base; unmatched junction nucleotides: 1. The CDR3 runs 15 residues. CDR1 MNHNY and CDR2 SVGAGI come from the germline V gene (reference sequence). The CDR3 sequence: CASSGQGASNQPQHF. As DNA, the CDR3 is TGTGCCAGCAGTGGACAGGGGGCGAGCAATCAGCCCCAGCATTTT.

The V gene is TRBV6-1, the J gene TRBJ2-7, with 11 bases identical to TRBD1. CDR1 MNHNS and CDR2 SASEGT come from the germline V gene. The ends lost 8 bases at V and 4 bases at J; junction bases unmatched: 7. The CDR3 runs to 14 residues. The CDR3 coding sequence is TGTGCCAGCGTAGGGACAGGGGGAAGGTACGAGCAGTACTTC. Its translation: CASVGTGGRYEQYF.

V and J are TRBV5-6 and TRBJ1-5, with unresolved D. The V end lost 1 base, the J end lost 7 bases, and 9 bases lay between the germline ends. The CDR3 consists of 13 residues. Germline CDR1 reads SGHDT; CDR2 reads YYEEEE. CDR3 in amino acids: CASSLPGQQPQHF. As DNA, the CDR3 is TGTGCCAGCAGCTTGCCAGGTCAACAGCCCCAGCATTTT.

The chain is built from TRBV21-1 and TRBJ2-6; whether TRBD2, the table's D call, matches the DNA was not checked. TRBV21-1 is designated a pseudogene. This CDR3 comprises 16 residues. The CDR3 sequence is CATPSSEGTGANVLTF. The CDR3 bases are TGTGCCACGCCTTCCTCGGAGGGGACTGGGGCCAACGTCCTGACTTTC.